The source of this TCR beta chain is a study of T cell responses to AZD1222 COVID-19 vaccine. TCRdb keeps only in-frame clones here, not all; method: immunoSEQ multiplex PCR. The top ten hold approximately 2.8% of the sample, which has 70,000 to 95,000 clones, around nine tenths seen once. Germline CDR1 is SGHRS and CDR2 is YFSETQ. The CDR3 contains 14 residues. Germline trimming cut 7 bases from V and 4 bases from J; bases unmatched to any gene: 2. Specimen: peripheral blood, collected on day 0 of MenACWY control vaccination. V is TRBV5-1 and J is TRBJ2-1; 13 positions match TRBD2. The TCR was taken from an adult in good health. Here the CDR3 reads CASSGLAGYNEQFF. In DNA, the CDR3 is TGCGCCAGCTCGGGACTAGCGGGATACAATGAGCAGTTCTTC. The full variable domain, completed using reference TRBV5-1 and TRBJ2-1, is KAGVTQTPRYLIKTRGQQVTLSCSPISGHRSVSWYQQTPGQGLQFLFEYFSETQRNKGNFPGRFSGRQFSNSRSEMNVSTLELGDSALYLCASSGLAGYNEQFFGPGTRLTVL.